This passage covers 5 T cell receptor beta chains from one sample sequenced in a study of tissue T cells after allogeneic stem cell transplantation. Repertoires were generated with immunoSEQ multiplex PCR, while TCRdb's copy carries only in-frame clones and drops some. The sample holds approximately 5,000 clones, around 50% seen once. This sample's time point: mouse harvest day 7 after allogeneic transplant. The graft held 10^6 splenic CD5+ T cells and 10^7 T-cell-depleted bone marrow cells. The specimen was gut tissue. The receptor source for this set is a female BALB/c mouse given C57BL/6 T cells with graft-versus-host disease after an allogeneic hematopoietic cell transplant.

Regarding this clone: Gene names are mouse gene names. The DNA ends 1 residue before the CDR3 does, and the rest of the CDR3 is filled in from the germline J gene. V gene TRBV14 combines with J gene TRBJ2-1; D uncertain. Trimming pared 5 bases from V and 1 base from J, leaving 7 bases between. Germline lookup yields CDR1 SGHDT and CDR2 FRDEAV. The CDR3 consists of 13 residues. The CDR3 here is CASSPGNYAEQFF. Partial CDR3 DNA: TGTGCCAGCAGCCCCGGGAACTATGCTGAGCAGTTC.

Comment on this clone: Mouse gene names and germline throughout. The read is 1 residue too short to cover the CDR3 end, so that end is filled in from the germline J gene. V and J are TRBV26 and TRBJ2-5; 7 bases fit TRBD1. Trimming removed 3 bases from V and 1 base from J; junction bases left unmatched: 1. CDR3 size: 14 residues. Germline values: CDR1 KGHPV, CDR2 FQNQEV (reference sequence). The CDR3 loop reads CASSLQGYQDTQYF. The DNA read from the CDR3 is TGTGCCAGCAGTCTACAGGGGTACCAAGACACCCAGTAC.

This clone has only a few counts. The listed genes are named as in mouse. The read comes to an end 1 residue before the CDR3 does, leaving the germline J gene to fill in the end. The V and J genes are TRBV24 and TRBJ2-3, with 7 positions matching TRBD2. Germline V CDR1 and CDR2: KGHTA, FRNEEI. This CDR3 is built from 16 residues. Trimming took 3 bases from V and 0 from J; bases not matched to a gene: 6. This chain's CDR3 is CASSLWGKGSAETLYF. The part of the CDR3 DNA that was read is TGTGCCAGCAGTCTCTGGGGGAAGGGTAGTGCAGAAACGCTGTAT.

Concerning this clone: Gene names follow the mouse nomenclature. Sequencing ends 1 residue short of the CDR3 end; the germline J gene provides the rest. This chain joins TRBV26 and TRBJ2-1; TRBD1 matches 9 bases. After removal of 4 bases from V and 7 bases from J, the junction contained 8 bases not matched to a gene. The CDR3 runs 15 residues. CDR1 and CDR2 (germline): KGHPV, FQNQEV (reference sequence). The DNA read from the CDR3 is TGTGCCAGCAGTCGCTGGGACAGGGTTTGGGCTGAGCAGTTC. Residues: CASSRWDRVWAEQF. The CDR3 reads in full as CASSRWDRVWAEQFF.

A note on this clone: The gene symbols are mouse symbols. The read ends 1 residue before the CDR3 terminus; that terminus is restored from the germline J gene. The rearrangement links TRBV13-2 to TRBJ1-4; the D is unclear. Germline lookup yields CDR1 NNHNN and CDR2 SYGAGS (reference sequence). Trimming removed 0 bases from V and 0 bases from J, with 6 bases in between. The CDR3 length is 15 residues. CDR3 sequence: CASGDGEISNERLFF. CDR3 DNA, as far as it was read: TGTGCCAGCGGTGATGGAGAAATTTCCAACGAAAGATTATTT.